Listed here are 11 T cell receptor beta chains from one sample, sequenced in a study of spatial heterogeneity in lung cancer. The sample's time point: sample taken at primary tumor resection. TCRdb recomputed calls from the 5' RACE reads with MiXCR, one row per CDR3 protein. This table holds approximately 92,000 distinct CDR3 sequences, over 9.5% found once. Sequencing used PBMCs, obtained at surgery. The source of these receptors is a male donor with early-stage non-small cell lung cancer.

This clonotype occurred many times. V and J are TRBV25-1 and TRBJ1-6; D possibly corresponds to TRBD1 (5 bases). Trimming left V 3 bases short and J 8 bases short, with 17 bases between. Per the germline V gene, CDR1 is MGHDK and CDR2 is SYGVNS. The CDR3 is 16 residues long. The CDR3 is CASSDPTEDPYSPLHF. CDR3 coding DNA: TGTGCCAGCAGTGACCCGACAGAGGACCCCTATTCACCCCTCCACTTT.

At least ten counts were recorded for this clonotype. This chain uses TRBV6-2 or TRBV6-3 with TRBJ2-1; a possible D gene is TRBD1 (6 bases). Germline V gene data show CDR1 as MNHEY and CDR2 as SVGEGT. This CDR3 spans 14 amino acids. Trimming left V 5 bases short and J 7 bases short, with 15 bases between. This CDR3 is CASSPDRSFNEQFF. The CDR3 bases are TGTGCCAGCAGTCCGGACAGAAGTTTTAATGAGCAGTTCTTC.

This clonotype was observed a few times. The chain carries TRBV30 and TRBJ2-5; no definite D call. This CDR3 has 15 residues. CDR1 and CDR2 (germline): GTSNPN, SVGIG (reference sequence). Trimming cost V 0 bases and J 1 base, with 12 bases left between them. In nucleotides, the CDR3 is TGTGCCTGGAGTGTACAGTTACTAATCCAAGAGACCCAGTACTTC. Translating gives CAWSVQLLIQETQYF.

Details on this clonotype: One end of the junction is discordant with germline, which a read error may explain. The chain uses TRBV5-1 and TRBJ2-3; D may be TRBD2 (6 bases). The CDR3 is made up of 16 amino acids. CDR1 and CDR2 (germline): SGHRS, YFSETQ. This CDR3 reads CANSRTSGVAADTQYF. CDR3 coding DNA: TGCGCCAACAGCCGAACGTCAGGCGTAGCGGCAGATACGCAGTATTTT.

V usage is TRBV6-2 or TRBV6-3 and J usage is TRBJ2-5; D not resolved. Trimming took 9 bases from V and 5 from J, leaving 19 bases between them. The CDR3 runs to 14 residues. CDR1 MNHEY and CDR2 SVGEGT come from the germline V gene. This CDR3 is CASSQSPRRETQYF. The CDR3 bases are TGTGCCAGTTCACAAAGCCCAAGAAGGGAGACCCAGTACTTC.

The V call is TRBV20-1, the J call TRBJ1-2; unclear D gene. Germline loops: CDR1 DFQATT, CDR2 SNEGSKA (reference sequence). V lost 1 base and J lost 0, with 12 bases in between. The CDR3 totals 15 residues. The CDR3 loop is CSARVVKDSNYGYTF. In DNA, the CDR3 is TGCAGTGCTAGAGTGGTAAAGGATTCTAACTATGGCTACACCTTC.

This clonotype came up a few times. This chain links TRBV10-3 with TRBJ2-6; the match to TRBD1 covers 8 bases. CDR1 and CDR2 from the germline V gene are ENHRY and SYGVKD. V was clipped by 6 bases and J by 0 bases; unmatched bases: 4. CDR3 size: 16 residues. The CDR3 DNA is TGTGCCATCAGCCCGGGACAGGTCTCTGGGGCCAACGTCCTGACTTTC. This gives the protein CAISPGQVSGANVLTF.

The sample holds many counts of this clonotype. The J gene is TRBJ2-6, the V gene TRBV5-1, with D uncertain. V lost 6 bases to trimming and J lost 0 bases, with 7 bases between them. The V gene's germline CDR1 is SGHRS and CDR2 YFSETQ. This CDR3 has 14 amino acids. Here the CDR3 reads CASTGPSGANVLTF. As DNA, the CDR3 is TGCGCCAGCACCGGACCCTCTGGGGCCAACGTCCTGACTTTC.

This clonotype was counted once. This chain joins TRBV28 and TRBJ1-3; D gene unclear. Between the trimmed V and J ends, which lost 4 bases and 4 bases, there was a span of 17 bases. The germline V gene has CDR1 MDHEN and CDR2 SYDVKM. This CDR3 region has 16 residues. In DNA form, the CDR3 reads TGTGCCAGCAGTTCGGGAGCTCTCTCAAAAGGAAACACCATATATTTT. It translates to CASSSGALSKGNTIYF. The full variable domain, rest sourced from reference TRBV28 and TRBJ1-3, is DVKVTQSSRYLVKRTGEKVFLECVQDMDHENMFWYRQDPGLGLRLIYFSYDVKMKEKGDIPEGYSVSREKKERFSLILESASTNQTSMYLCASSSGALSKGNTIYFGEGSWLTVV.

The chain employs TRBV7-2 and TRBJ2-5; 12 bases fit TRBD2. Germline trimming cut 4 bases from V and 5 bases from J; bases unmatched to any gene: 2. Germline V gene data show CDR1 as SGHTA and CDR2 as FQGNSA. The CDR3 totals 14 residues. The CDR3 DNA reads as TGTGCCAGCAGCTCGCTAGCGGGGGGGGAGACCCAGTACTTC. Its protein product is CASSSLAGGETQYF.

The chain employs TRBV18 and TRBJ1-1; D gene unclear. With 2 bases removed from V and 0 bases from J, the gap between germline ends came to 13 bases. The CDR3 runs to 16 residues. Per the germline V gene, CDR1 is KGHSH and CDR2 is LQKENI. This CDR3 reads CASSPRLAEMNTEAFF. The CDR3, as DNA: TGTGCCAGCTCACCAAGGTTAGCAGAGATGAACACTGAAGCTTTCTTT.